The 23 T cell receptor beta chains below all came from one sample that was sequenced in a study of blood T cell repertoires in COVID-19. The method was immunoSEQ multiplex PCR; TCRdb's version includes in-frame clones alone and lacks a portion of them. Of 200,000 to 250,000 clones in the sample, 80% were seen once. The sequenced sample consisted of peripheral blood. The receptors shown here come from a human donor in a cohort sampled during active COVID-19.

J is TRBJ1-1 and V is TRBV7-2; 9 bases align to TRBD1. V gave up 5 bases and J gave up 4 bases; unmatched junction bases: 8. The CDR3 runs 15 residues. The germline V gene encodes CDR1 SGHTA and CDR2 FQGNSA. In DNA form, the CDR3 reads TGTGCCAGCAGCCCCCGACAGGGGGAGGGCACTGAAGCTTTCTTT. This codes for CASSPRQGEGTEAFF.

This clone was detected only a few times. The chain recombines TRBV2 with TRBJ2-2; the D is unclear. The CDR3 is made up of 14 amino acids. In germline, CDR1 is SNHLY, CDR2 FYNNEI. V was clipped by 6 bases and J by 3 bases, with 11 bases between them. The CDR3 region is CASRGSPDTGELFF. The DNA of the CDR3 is TGTGCCAGCAGGGGCAGCCCGGACACCGGGGAGCTGTTTTTT.

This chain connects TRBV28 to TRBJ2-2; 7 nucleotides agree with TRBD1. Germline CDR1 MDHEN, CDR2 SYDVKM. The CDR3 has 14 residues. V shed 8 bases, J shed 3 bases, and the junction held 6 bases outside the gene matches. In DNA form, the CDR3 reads TGTGCCAGCGGAACGGGACAGTACACCGGGGAGCTGTTTTTT. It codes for CASGTGQYTGELFF.

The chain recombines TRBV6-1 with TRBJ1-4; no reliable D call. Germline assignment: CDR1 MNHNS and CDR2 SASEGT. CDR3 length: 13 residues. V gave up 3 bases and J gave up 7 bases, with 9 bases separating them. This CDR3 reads CASSEYAGEKLFF. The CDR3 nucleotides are TGTGCCAGCAGTGAGTACGCGGGTGAAAAACTGTTTTTT.

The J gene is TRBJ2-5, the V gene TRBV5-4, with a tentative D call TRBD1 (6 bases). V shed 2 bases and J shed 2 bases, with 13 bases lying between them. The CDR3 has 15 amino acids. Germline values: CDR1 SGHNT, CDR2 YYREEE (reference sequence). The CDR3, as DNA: TGTGCCAGCAGCTTATATGACAGGATTCAAGAGACCCAGTACTTC. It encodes CASSLYDRIQETQYF.

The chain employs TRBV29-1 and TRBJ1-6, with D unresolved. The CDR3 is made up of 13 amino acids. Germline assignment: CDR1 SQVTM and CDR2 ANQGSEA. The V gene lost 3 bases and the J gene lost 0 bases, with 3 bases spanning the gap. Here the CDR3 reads CSVESSYNSPLHF. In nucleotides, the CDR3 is TGCAGCGTTGAGAGCTCCTATAATTCACCCCTCCACTTT.

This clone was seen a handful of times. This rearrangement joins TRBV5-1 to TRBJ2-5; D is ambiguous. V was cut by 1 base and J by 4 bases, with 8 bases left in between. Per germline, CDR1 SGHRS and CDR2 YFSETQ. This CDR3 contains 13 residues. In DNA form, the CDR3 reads TGCGCCAGCAGCTTGAACCTAGGAGAGACCCAGTACTTC. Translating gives CASSLNLGETQYF.

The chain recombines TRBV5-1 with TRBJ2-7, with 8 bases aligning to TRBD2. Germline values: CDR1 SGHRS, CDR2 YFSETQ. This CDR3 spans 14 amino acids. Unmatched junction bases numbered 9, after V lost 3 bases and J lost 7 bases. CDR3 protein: CASSWAGGEEEQYF. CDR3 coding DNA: TGCGCCAGCAGCTGGGCGGGGGGAGAGGAGGAGCAGTACTTC.

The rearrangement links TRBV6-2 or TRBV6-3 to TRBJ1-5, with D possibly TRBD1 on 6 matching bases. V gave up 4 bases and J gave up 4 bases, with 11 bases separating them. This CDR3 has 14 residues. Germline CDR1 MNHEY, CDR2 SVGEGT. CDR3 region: CASSFYRDNQPQHF. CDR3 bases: TGTGCCAGCAGTTTTTACAGGGATAATCAGCCCCAGCATTTT.

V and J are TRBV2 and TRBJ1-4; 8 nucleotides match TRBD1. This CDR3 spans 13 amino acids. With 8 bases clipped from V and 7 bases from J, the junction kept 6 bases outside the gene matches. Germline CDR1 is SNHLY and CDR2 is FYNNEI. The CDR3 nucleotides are TGTGCCAGCGGCAGGGGGCGGTTTGAAAAACTGTTTTTT. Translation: CASGRGRFEKLFF.

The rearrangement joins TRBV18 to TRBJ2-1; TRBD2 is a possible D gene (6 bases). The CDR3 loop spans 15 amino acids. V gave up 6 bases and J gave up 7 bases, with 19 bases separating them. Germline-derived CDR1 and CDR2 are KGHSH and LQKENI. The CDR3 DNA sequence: TGTGCCAGCTCTGTCACCGGAAGACGGGAGAATGAGCAGTTCTTC. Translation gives CASSVTGRRENEQFF. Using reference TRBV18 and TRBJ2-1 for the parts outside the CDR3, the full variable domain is NAGVMQNPRHLVRRRGQEARLRCSPMKGHSHVYWYRQLPEEGLKFMVYLQKENIIDESGMPKERFSAEFPKEGPSILRIQQVVRGDSAAYFCASSVTGRRENEQFFGPGTRLTVL.

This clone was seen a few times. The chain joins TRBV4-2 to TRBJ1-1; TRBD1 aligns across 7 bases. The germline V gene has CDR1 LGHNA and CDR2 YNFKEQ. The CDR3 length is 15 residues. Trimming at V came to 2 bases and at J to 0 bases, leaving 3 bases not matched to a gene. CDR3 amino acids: CASSQMGTVNTEAFF. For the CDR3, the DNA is TGTGCCAGCAGCCAAATGGGGACAGTGAACACTGAAGCTTTCTTT.

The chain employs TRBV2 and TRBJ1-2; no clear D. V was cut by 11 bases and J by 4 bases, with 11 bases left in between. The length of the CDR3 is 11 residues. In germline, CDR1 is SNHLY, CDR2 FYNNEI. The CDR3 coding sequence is TGTGCCTCCGAGTGGAGCTATGGCTACACCTTC. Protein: CASEWSYGYTF.

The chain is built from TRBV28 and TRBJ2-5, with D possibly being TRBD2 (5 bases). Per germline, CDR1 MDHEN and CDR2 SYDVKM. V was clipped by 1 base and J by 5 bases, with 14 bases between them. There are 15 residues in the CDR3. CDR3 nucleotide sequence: TGTGCCAGCAGTTTATCCCGGGTCCCGGGGGAGACCCAGTACTTC. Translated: CASSLSRVPGETQYF.

The CDR3 here is CASSLGASDPQETQYF. CDR3 nucleotide sequence: TGTGCCAGCAGCTTAGGGGCTAGCGACCCCCAAGAGACCCAGTACTTC. The chain employs TRBV7-8 and TRBJ2-5; a possible D gene is TRBD2 (6 bases). This CDR3 region has 16 residues. The V gene's germline CDR1 is SGHVS and CDR2 FQNEAQ. Trimming removed 1 base at V and 1 base at J, with 13 bases between.

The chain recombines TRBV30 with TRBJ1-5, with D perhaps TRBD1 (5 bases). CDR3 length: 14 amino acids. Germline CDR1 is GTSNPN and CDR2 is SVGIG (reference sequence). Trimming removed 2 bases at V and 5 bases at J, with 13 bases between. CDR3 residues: CAWSTLGGDQPQHF. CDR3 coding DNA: TGTGCCTGGAGTACCCTGGGGGGGGATCAGCCCCAGCATTTT. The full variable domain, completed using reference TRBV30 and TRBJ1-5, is SQTIHQWPATLVQPVGSPLSLECTVEGTSNPNLYWYRQAAGRGLQLLFYSVGIGQISSEVPQNLSASRPQDRQFILSSKKLLLSDSGFYLCAWSTLGGDQPQHFGDGTRLSIL.

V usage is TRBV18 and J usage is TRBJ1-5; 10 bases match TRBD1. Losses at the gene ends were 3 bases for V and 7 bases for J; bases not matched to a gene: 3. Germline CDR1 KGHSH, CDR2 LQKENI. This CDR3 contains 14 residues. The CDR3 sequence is CASSPGQGWQPQHF. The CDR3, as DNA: TGTGCCAGCTCACCGGGACAGGGGTGGCAGCCCCAGCATTTT. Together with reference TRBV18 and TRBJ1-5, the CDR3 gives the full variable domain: NAGVMQNPRHLVRRRGQEARLRCSPMKGHSHVYWYRQLPEEGLKFMVYLQKENIIDESGMPKERFSAEFPKEGPSILRIQQVVRGDSAAYFCASSPGQGWQPQHFGDGTRLSIL.

The CDR3 DNA reads TGTGCCAGCAGCCAAGTCCACGGGACAGCCAGCACCTTC. Protein sequence: CASSQVHGTASTF. The gene calls are TRBV14 and TRBJ1-2; 7 bases are shared with TRBD1. The V gene end was trimmed by 1 base and the J gene end by 13 bases; junction bases not matched to a gene: 9. Germline loops: CDR1 SGHDN, CDR2 FVKESK. The CDR3 covers 13 residues.

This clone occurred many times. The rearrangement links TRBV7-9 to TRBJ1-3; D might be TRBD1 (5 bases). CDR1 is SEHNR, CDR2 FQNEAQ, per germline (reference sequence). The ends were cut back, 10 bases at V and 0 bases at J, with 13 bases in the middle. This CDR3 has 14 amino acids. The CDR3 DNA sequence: TGTGCCACCACGAGGGGAGGCTCTGGAAACACCATATATTTT. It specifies CATTRGGSGNTIYF.

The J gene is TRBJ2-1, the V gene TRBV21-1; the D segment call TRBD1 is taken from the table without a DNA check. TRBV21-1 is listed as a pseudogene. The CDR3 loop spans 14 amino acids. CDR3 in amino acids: CARKQESSYNEQFF. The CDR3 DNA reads TGTGCCAGGAAACAGGAGAGCTCCTACAATGAGCAGTTCTTC.

The CDR3 DNA reads as TGTGCCAGCAGTTATAACGGGGCTAGCGGGTGGGAGACCCAGTACTTC. It yields the protein CASSYNGASGWETQYF. J is TRBJ2-5 and V is TRBV6-5; 8 nucleotides match TRBD2. CDR1 MNHEY and CDR2 SVGAGI come from the germline V gene. CDR3 length: 16 residues. The trim removed 3 bases at V and 5 bases at J, leaving 11 bases unmatched.

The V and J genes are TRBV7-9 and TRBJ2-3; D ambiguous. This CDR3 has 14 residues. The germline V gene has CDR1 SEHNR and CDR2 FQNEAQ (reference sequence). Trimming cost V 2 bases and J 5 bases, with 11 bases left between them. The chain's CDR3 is CASSLSRIEDTQYF. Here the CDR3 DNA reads TGTGCCAGCAGCTTATCCAGGATCGAAGATACGCAGTATTTT. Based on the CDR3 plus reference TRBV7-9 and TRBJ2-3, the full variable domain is DTGVSQNPRHKITKRGQNVTFRCDPISEHNRLYWYRQTLGQGPEFLTYFQNEAQLEKSRLLSDRFSAERPKGSFSTLEIQRTEQGDSAMYLCASSLSRIEDTQYFGPGTRLTVL.

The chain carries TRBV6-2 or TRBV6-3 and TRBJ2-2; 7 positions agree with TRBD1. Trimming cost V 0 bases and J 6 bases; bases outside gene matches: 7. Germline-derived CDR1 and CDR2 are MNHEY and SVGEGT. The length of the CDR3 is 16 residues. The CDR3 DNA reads TGTGCCAGCAGTTACTCCGGCAGGGGGTTCCCCGGGGAGCTGTTTTTT. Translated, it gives CASSYSGRGFPGELFF.